Sequencing of this T cell receptor beta chain was carried out in a study of regulatory and conventional T cells in RAG deficiency. The sorted regulatory T cells were CD4+, CD25-high and CD127-low, with genomic DNA sequenced. Concerning this clone: Its antigen is unidentified.

Regarding the study as a whole: In Omenn syndrome, Treg and Tconv repertoires overlapped >90%.

Data came from immunoSEQ multiplex PCR; TCRdb stores just in-frame clones and leaves some out. This table has tens of thousands of clones, about 90% appearing once. Germline CDR1 SEHNR, CDR2 FQNEAQ (reference sequence). Between the trimmed V and J ends, which lost 8 bases and 4 bases, there was a span of 9 bases. The CDR3 is 13 amino acids. The same sample was also studied in work on regulatory T cells. That paper adds: Primers: 52 TRBV forward and 13 TRBJ reverse.

The chain uses TRBV7-9 and TRBJ2-6, with D uncertain. This receptor was obtained from a human donor in good health. Sequencing input: Tregs sorted from blood. The CDR3 bases are TGTGCCAGCGTCAACCCCGGGGCCAACGTCCTGACTTTC. Translated, it gives CASVNPGANVLTF. Using reference TRBV7-9 and TRBJ2-6 for the parts outside the CDR3, the full variable domain is DTGVSQNPRHKITKRGQNVTFRCDPISEHNRLYWYRQTLGQGPEFLTYFQNEAQLEKSRLLSDRFSAERPKGSFSTLEIQRTEQGDSAMYLCASVNPGANVLTFGAGSRLTVL.